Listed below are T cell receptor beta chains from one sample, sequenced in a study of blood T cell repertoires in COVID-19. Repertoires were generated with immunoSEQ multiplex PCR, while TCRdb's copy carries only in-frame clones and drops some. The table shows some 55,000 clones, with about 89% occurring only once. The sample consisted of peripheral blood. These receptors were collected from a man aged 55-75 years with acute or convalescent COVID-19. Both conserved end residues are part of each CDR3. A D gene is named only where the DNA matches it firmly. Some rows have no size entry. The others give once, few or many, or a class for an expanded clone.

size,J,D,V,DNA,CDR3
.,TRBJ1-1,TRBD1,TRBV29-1,TGCAGCGTTGAAGATGTGGGACAGGGAGGAGCTTTCTTT,CSVEDVGQGGAFF
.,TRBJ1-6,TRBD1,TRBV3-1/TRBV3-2,TGTGCCAGCAGCCAAGTAGCACAGGGGGCATCACCCCTCCACTTT,CASSQVAQGASPLHF
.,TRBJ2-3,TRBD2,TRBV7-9,TGTGCCAGCAGCTCCTGGACTAGCGGGGGGGCAGATACGCAGTATTTT,CASSSWTSGGADTQYF
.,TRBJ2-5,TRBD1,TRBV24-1,TGTGCCACCAGTGATCCCGGACAGGGGGATAAGGAGACCCAGTACTTC,CATSDPGQGDKETQYF
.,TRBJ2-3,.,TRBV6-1,TGTGCCAGCAGTGAATGGCAGGGGAGAGCAGATACGCAGTATTTT,CASSEWQGRADTQYF
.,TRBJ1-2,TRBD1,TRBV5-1,TGCGCCAGCAGCATGACAGGGGGCTTAGATGGCTACACCTTC,CASSMTGGLDGYTF
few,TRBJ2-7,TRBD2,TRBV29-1,TGCAGCGTTCTAGCGGGGGGCGAGCAGTACTTC,CSVLAGGEQYF
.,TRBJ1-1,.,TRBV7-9,TGTGCCAGCAGCTTAGGGACAAGTAACACTGAAGCTTTCTTT,CASSLGTSNTEAFF
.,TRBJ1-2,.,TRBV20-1,TGCAGTGCTAGTGATCCCTTGGGGCAGGGAAGTTATAACTATGGCTACACCTTC,CSASDPLGQGSYNYGYTF
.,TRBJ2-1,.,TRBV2,TGTGCCAGTCGATACTCCAATGAGCAGTTCTTC,CASRYSNEQFF
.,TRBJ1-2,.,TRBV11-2,TGTGCCAGCAGCTTAGGTCCAGCGGACTATGGCTACACCTTC,CASSLGPADYGYTF
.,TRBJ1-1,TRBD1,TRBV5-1,TGCGCCAGCAGCTTGGCCGGAGACAGGGCCCTGAACACTGAAGCTTTCTTT,CASSLAGDRALNTEAFF
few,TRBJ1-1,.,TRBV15,TGTGCCACCAGCAGAGATTGGAGCAGGGAGGACACTGAAGCTTTCTTT,CATSRDWSREDTEAFF
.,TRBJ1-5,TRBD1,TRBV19,TGTGCCAGTAGTATACAGGGGGGTCAGCCCCAGCATTTT,CASSIQGGQPQHF
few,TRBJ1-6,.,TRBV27,TGTGCCAGCAGTCCAAGACAGGCCCTAAGCTCCTATAATTCACCCCTCCACTTT,CASSPRQALSSYNSPLHF
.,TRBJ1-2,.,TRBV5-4,TGTGCCAGCAGCTTGGAGGGAGGACGGGGCTATGGCTACACCTTC,CASSLEGGRGYGYTF
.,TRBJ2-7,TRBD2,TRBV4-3,TGCGCCAGCAGCCAAGATGGACTAGCGGGGTACGAGCAGTACTTC,CASSQDGLAGYEQYF
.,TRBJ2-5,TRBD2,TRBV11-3,TGTGCCAGCAGCTTAGGGAGGGATAGCGGGGGGGCCGCGGAGACCCAGTACTTC,CASSLGRDSGGAAETQYF
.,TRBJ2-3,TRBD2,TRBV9,TGTGCCAGCAGCGTAGACGCGGGGGTCAGCACAGATACGCAGTATTTT,CASSVDAGVSTDTQYF
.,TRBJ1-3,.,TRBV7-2,TGTGCCAGCAGCTTAGTCCCATCGGTCTCTGGAAACACCATATATTTT,CASSLVPSVSGNTIYF
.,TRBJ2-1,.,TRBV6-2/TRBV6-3,TGTGCCAGCAGTTTCCCTGCGGCCGGCCCGGTGGTCTATGAGCAGTTCTTC,CASSFPAAGPVVYEQFF
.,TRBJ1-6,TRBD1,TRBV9,TGTGCCAGCAGCCCAACCCCGGGGACAGCGGTTCATTCACCCCTCCACTTT,CASSPTPGTAVHSPLHF
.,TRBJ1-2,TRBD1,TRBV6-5,TGTGCCAGCAGTCTCCTGGGACAGGGGGCGGACTACACCTTC,CASSLLGQGADYTF
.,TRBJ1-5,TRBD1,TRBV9,TGTGCCAGCAGCGAGACAGGGGGAGTCAATCAGCCCCAGCATTTT,CASSETGGVNQPQHF
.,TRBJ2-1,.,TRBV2,TGTGCCAGCAGCGACCCAGAGGACAATGAGCAGTTCTTC,CASSDPEDNEQFF
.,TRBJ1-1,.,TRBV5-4,TGTGCCAGCAGCTTGAAAGGGGCCAACACTGAAGCTTTCTTT,CASSLKGANTEAFF
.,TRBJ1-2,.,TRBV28,TGTGCCAGCAGTCTTTCCGAGGGTGGCTACACCTTC,CASSLSEGGYTF
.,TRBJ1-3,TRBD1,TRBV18,TGTGCCAGCTCACCACGGACAGGGGAGGCTGGAAACACCATATATTTT,CASSPRTGEAGNTIYF
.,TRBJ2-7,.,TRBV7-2,TGTGCCAGCAGCTTACTAGGGGGGGACGAGCAGTACTTC,CASSLLGGDEQYF
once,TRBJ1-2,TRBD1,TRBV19,TGTGCCAGTACCCCGTCTGGACAGGGGCTAAGCACCTTC,CASTPSGQGLSTF
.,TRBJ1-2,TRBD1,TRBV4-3,TGCGCCAGCAGCCAAGAGAGGCAGGGGGGCTATGGCTACACCTTC,CASSQERQGGYGYTF
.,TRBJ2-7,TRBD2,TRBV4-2,TGTGCCAGCAGCCAAGGCGGGACTAACTCCTACGAGCAGTACTTC,CASSQGGTNSYEQYF
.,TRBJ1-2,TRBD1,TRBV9,TGTGCCAGCAGCCCCCAAGACAGGGCGGGTGGCTACACCTTC,CASSPQDRAGGYTF
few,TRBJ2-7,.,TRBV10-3,TGTGCCATCAGTGAGTCCGCAGGGCGCTACGAGCAGTACTTC,CAISESAGRYEQYF
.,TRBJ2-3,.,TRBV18,TGTGCCAGCTCACCAACTAGAGGGACAGATACGCAGTATTTT,CASSPTRGTDTQYF
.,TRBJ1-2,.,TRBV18,TGTGCCAGCTCACCGTTAGAGGCGGGAGTGCGTGGCTACACCTTC,CASSPLEAGVRGYTF
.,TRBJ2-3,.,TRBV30,TGTGCCTGGAGAACGGGATCCCTGGGGCAGTATTTT,CAWRTGSLGQYF
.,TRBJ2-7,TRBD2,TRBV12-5,TGTGCTAGTGGTTTGGGGGGCGGGGGTTGGGGAGAGCAGTACTTC,CASGLGGGGWGEQYF
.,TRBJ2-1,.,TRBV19,TGTGCCAGTAGGCCTCGACAGGAGACCTACAATGAGCAGTTCTTC,CASRPRQETYNEQFF